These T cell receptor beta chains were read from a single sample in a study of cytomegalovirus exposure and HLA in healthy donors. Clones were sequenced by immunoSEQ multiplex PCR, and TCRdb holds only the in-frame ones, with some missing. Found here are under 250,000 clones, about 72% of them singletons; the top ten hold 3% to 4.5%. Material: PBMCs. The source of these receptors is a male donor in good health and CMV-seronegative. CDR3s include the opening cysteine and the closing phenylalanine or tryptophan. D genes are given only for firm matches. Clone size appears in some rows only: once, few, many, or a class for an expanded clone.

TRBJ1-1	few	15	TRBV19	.	CASSARGQPNTEAFF	TGTGCCAGTAGTGCCCGAGGACAGCCGAACACTGAAGCTTTCTTT
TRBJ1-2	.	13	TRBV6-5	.	CASSRTVNYGYTF	TGTGCCAGCAGCCGCACGGTAAACTATGGCTACACCTTC
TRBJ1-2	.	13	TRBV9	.	CASSLDSYYGYTF	TGTGCCAGCAGCCTGGACAGTTACTATGGCTACACCTTC
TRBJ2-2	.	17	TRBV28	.	CASSLRSGSRGTGELFF	TGTGCCAGCAGTTTGCGGTCCGGGAGCAGAGGCACCGGGGAGCTGTTTTTT
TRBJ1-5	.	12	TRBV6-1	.	CASSERDSTQHF	TGTGCCAGCAGTGAACGAGACAGCACCCAGCATTTT
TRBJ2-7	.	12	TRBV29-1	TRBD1	CSVEGQKHEQYF	TGCAGCGTTGAGGGACAGAAGCACGAGCAGTACTTC
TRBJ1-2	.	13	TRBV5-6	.	CASSLDRDYGYTF	TGTGCCAGCAGCTTGGACAGGGACTATGGCTACACCTTC
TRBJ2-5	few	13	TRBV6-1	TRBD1	CASSEGTGQTQYF	TGTGCCAGCAGCGAAGGGACAGGGCAGACCCAGTACTTC
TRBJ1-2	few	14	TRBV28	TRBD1	CASVGTGMNYGYTF	TGTGCCAGCGTCGGGACAGGGATGAACTATGGCTACACCTTC
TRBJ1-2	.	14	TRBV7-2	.	CASSLGQTNYGYTF	TGTGCCAGCAGCTTGGGGCAGACAAACTATGGCTACACCTTC
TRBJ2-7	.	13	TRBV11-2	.	CASSLDTGYEQYF	TGTGCCAGCAGCTTAGACACGGGCTACGAGCAGTACTTC
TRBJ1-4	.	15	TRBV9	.	CASSAGGATNEKLFF	TGTGCCAGCAGTGCCGGGGGTGCAACTAATGAAAAACTGTTTTTT
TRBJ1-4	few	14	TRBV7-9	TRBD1	CASGGQGAWEKLFF	TGTGCCAGCGGGGGACAGGGGGCCTGGGAAAAACTGTTTTTT
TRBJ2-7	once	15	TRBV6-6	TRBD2	CASTSAGLADHEQYF	TGTGCCAGCACCTCTGCGGGACTAGCCGACCACGAGCAGTACTTC
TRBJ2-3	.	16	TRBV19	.	CASSKANYRDPDTQYF	TGTGCCAGTAGTAAAGCAAACTACAGGGACCCAGATACGCAGTATTTT